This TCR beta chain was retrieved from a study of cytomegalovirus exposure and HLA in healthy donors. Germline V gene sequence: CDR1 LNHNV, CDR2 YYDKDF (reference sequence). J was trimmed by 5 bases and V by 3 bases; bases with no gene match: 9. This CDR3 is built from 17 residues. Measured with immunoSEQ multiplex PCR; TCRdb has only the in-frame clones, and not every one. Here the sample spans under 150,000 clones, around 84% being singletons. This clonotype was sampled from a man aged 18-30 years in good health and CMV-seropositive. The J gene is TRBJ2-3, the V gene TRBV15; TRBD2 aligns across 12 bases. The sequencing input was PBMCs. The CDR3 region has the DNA TGTGCCACCAGCAGGACTAGCGGGGGAGCCCCGGGAGATACGCAGTATTTT. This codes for CATSRTSGGAPGDTQYF.